Listed below are T cell receptor beta chains from one sample, sequenced in a study of PD-L1 blockade in urothelial cancer. Sequenced by immunoSEQ multiplex PCR; TCRdb stores in-frame clones only, minus some. This table has 100,000 or so clones, over 80% appearing once. Sequences were derived from PBMCs, sampled around atezolizumab (anti-PD-L1) treatment. All receptors come from an elderly woman with urothelial cancer. The CDR3 runs from the conserved cysteine through the conserved F or W. The D gene is left open where the match is weak. Some rows have no size entry. The others give once, few or many, or a class for an expanded clone.

clone_size: NA
v_call: TRBV19
d_call: TRBD1
j_call: TRBJ1-1
cdr3_nt: TGTGCCAGTAAACTCGTGGGGACAGGGCAGGCTTTCTTT
cdr3_aa: CASKLVGTGQAFF

clone_size: NA
v_call: TRBV19
d_call: NA
j_call: TRBJ2-3
cdr3_nt: TGTGCCAGTAGTCAGGGAACGAGGTTAGATACGCAGTATTTT
cdr3_aa: CASSQGTRLDTQYF

clone_size: NA
v_call: TRBV19
d_call: TRBD2
j_call: TRBJ2-7
cdr3_nt: TGTGCCAGTAGTACCCCGGTGGGTAGCGGGAGCTCCTACGAGCAGTACTTC
cdr3_aa: CASSTPVGSGSSYEQYF

clone_size: NA
v_call: TRBV28
d_call: TRBD1
j_call: TRBJ2-7
cdr3_nt: TGTGCCAGCAGTTCCGGACAGGGGTTGGTCTACGAGCAGTACTTC
cdr3_aa: CASSSGQGLVYEQYF

clone_size: NA
v_call: TRBV4-2
d_call: TRBD1
j_call: TRBJ2-3
cdr3_nt: TGTGCCAGCAGCCAAGATACACAGGGGGCTAATTTGGATACGCAGTATTTT
cdr3_aa: CASSQDTQGANLDTQYF

clone_size: NA
v_call: TRBV5-4
d_call: NA
j_call: TRBJ2-7
cdr3_nt: TGTGCCAGCAACAATCACTACGAGCAGTACTTC
cdr3_aa: CASNNHYEQYF

clone_size: NA
v_call: TRBV7-2
d_call: TRBD2
j_call: TRBJ2-7
cdr3_nt: TGTGCCAGCAGCTTAGTGGCTAGCGGGAGCCCTTACGAGCAGTACTTC
cdr3_aa: CASSLVASGSPYEQYF

clone_size: NA
v_call: TRBV5-1
d_call: TRBD2
j_call: TRBJ2-1
cdr3_nt: TGCGCCAGCAGCTTGGTGGGACTAGCGTTGAGGTACGCCGATGAGCAGTTCTTC
cdr3_aa: CASSLVGLALRYADEQFF

clone_size: few
v_call: TRBV5-4
d_call: NA
j_call: TRBJ1-1
cdr3_nt: TGTGCCAGCAGCTCGTACACTGAAGCTTTCTTT
cdr3_aa: CASSSYTEAFF

clone_size: NA
v_call: TRBV14
d_call: NA
j_call: TRBJ1-1
cdr3_nt: TGTGCCAGCAGCCAGAGGGATTGGGGCACTGAAGCTTTCTTT
cdr3_aa: CASSQRDWGTEAFF

clone_size: NA
v_call: TRBV2
d_call: TRBD2
j_call: TRBJ2-7
cdr3_nt: TGTGCCAGCAGTGAAGTCCTAGCGGGAGCCCCCTACGAGCAGTACTTC
cdr3_aa: CASSEVLAGAPYEQYF

clone_size: NA
v_call: TRBV28
d_call: NA
j_call: TRBJ2-6
cdr3_nt: TGTGCCAGCAGTCCCGGGGGTTCTGGGGCCAACGTCCTGACTTTC
cdr3_aa: CASSPGGSGANVLTF

clone_size: NA
v_call: TRBV7-3
d_call: TRBD1
j_call: TRBJ2-2
cdr3_nt: TGTGCCAGCAGGGGACAGGGCAACACCGGGGAGCTGTTTTTT
cdr3_aa: CASRGQGNTGELFF

clone_size: NA
v_call: TRBV5-4
d_call: TRBD2
j_call: TRBJ2-1
cdr3_nt: TGTGCCAGCAGCCCAGGACTAGCGGGTAGCTCCTACAATGAGCAGTTCTTC
cdr3_aa: CASSPGLAGSSYNEQFF

clone_size: NA
v_call: TRBV5-1
d_call: TRBD2
j_call: TRBJ2-1
cdr3_nt: TGCGCCAGCAGCGCGGGACTAGCGGGAGTCTCGTACAATGAGCAGTTCTTC
cdr3_aa: CASSAGLAGVSYNEQFF

clone_size: NA
v_call: TRBV2
d_call: TRBD1
j_call: TRBJ1-1
cdr3_nt: TGTGCCAGCATTCGGACAGGGGACACTGAAGCTTTCTTT
cdr3_aa: CASIRTGDTEAFF

clone_size: NA
v_call: TRBV30
d_call: NA
j_call: TRBJ2-2
cdr3_nt: TGTGCCTGGAGTCCTACGAACACCGGGGAGCTGTTTTTT
cdr3_aa: CAWSPTNTGELFF

clone_size: NA
v_call: TRBV9
d_call: TRBD2
j_call: TRBJ2-5
cdr3_nt: TGTGCCAGCAGCAAAGCGGGAGAGAGGGAAGAGACCCAGTACTTC
cdr3_aa: CASSKAGEREETQYF

clone_size: NA
v_call: TRBV5-1
d_call: NA
j_call: TRBJ2-2
cdr3_nt: TGCGCCAGCAGCTTGGCCGGCAGGGCTCGCACCGGGGAGCTGTTTTTT
cdr3_aa: CASSLAGRARTGELFF

clone_size: NA
v_call: TRBV18
d_call: NA
j_call: TRBJ2-5
cdr3_nt: TGTGCCAGCTCACCAGAGGAGCTGGGGACCCAGTACTTC
cdr3_aa: CASSPEELGTQYF

clone_size: NA
v_call: TRBV6-4
d_call: TRBD2
j_call: TRBJ2-2
cdr3_nt: TGTGCCAGCAGCACATTAGCGGGAGCCGGGGAGCTGTTTTTT
cdr3_aa: CASSTLAGAGELFF

clone_size: NA
v_call: TRBV28
d_call: TRBD1
j_call: TRBJ1-2
cdr3_nt: TGTGCCAGCAGTCCGGGGGGCGGACAGGGGGCGGCTAGAAGTGGCTACACCTTC
cdr3_aa: CASSPGGGQGAARSGYTF

clone_size: NA
v_call: TRBV7-6
d_call: NA
j_call: TRBJ1-3
cdr3_nt: TGTGCCAGCAGCTTCGGGGGGGCGCAGGGAAACACCATATATTTT
cdr3_aa: CASSFGGAQGNTIYF

clone_size: few
v_call: TRBV7-2
d_call: TRBD1
j_call: TRBJ2-7
cdr3_nt: TGTGCCAGCAGCTTAACCCCGGCAGGGGGCATTTCCTACGAGCAGTACTTC
cdr3_aa: CASSLTPAGGISYEQYF

clone_size: NA
v_call: TRBV5-4
d_call: NA
j_call: TRBJ1-1
cdr3_nt: TGTGCCAGCAGCCTGCAACAGAACACTGAAGCTTTCTTT
cdr3_aa: CASSLQQNTEAFF

clone_size: NA
v_call: TRBV28
d_call: TRBD1
j_call: TRBJ1-1
cdr3_nt: TGTGCCAGCAGTTTACCAGGGGGTAGCAGCACTGAAGCTTTCTTT
cdr3_aa: CASSLPGGSSTEAFF

clone_size: NA
v_call: TRBV28
d_call: NA
j_call: TRBJ1-5
cdr3_nt: TGTGCCAGCGCAGCTCAGACAGCCTTTAGCAATCAGCCCCAGCATTTT
cdr3_aa: CASAAQTAFSNQPQHF

clone_size: NA
v_call: TRBV19
d_call: TRBD1
j_call: TRBJ1-1
cdr3_nt: TGTGCCAGTAGTAAGAGGACAGGGAACACTGAAGCTTTCTTT
cdr3_aa: CASSKRTGNTEAFF

clone_size: NA
v_call: TRBV25-1
d_call: NA
j_call: TRBJ1-1
cdr3_nt: TGTGCCAGCAGTGGTAATGGGGTCACAGGGGCTTTCTTT
cdr3_aa: CASSGNGVTGAFF

clone_size: NA
v_call: TRBV9
d_call: NA
j_call: TRBJ1-1
cdr3_nt: TGTGCCAGCACCCCAGGGACTGAAGCTTTCTTT
cdr3_aa: CASTPGTEAFF

clone_size: NA
v_call: TRBV27
d_call: NA
j_call: TRBJ2-3
cdr3_nt: TGTGCCAGCAGTTTTTCCTCTTACACAGATACGCAGTATTTT
cdr3_aa: CASSFSSYTDTQYF

clone_size: NA
v_call: TRBV25-1
d_call: NA
j_call: TRBJ2-7
cdr3_nt: TGTGCCAGCACCGGACAGCAAGCCTACGAGCAGTACTTC
cdr3_aa: CASTGQQAYEQYF

clone_size: NA
v_call: TRBV6-1
d_call: NA
j_call: TRBJ2-7
cdr3_nt: TGTGCCAGCAGTGAGGGGGGAAGGGCCCGCGAGCAGTACTTC
cdr3_aa: CASSEGGRAREQYF

clone_size: NA
v_call: TRBV5-1
d_call: TRBD1
j_call: TRBJ1-1
cdr3_nt: TGCGCCAGCAGCACAGGACAGGGCTCGAACACTGAAGCTTTCTTT
cdr3_aa: CASSTGQGSNTEAFF

clone_size: NA
v_call: TRBV5-4
d_call: TRBD2
j_call: TRBJ2-7
cdr3_nt: TGTGCCAGCAGCTCGCTTAGCGGGAGGATGGCCTACGAGCAGTACTTC
cdr3_aa: CASSSLSGRMAYEQYF

clone_size: NA
v_call: TRBV7-9
d_call: NA
j_call: TRBJ1-1
cdr3_nt: TGTGCCAGCAGTCTAGACGCGGGGGAGCGGGCTTTCTTT
cdr3_aa: CASSLDAGERAFF

clone_size: NA
v_call: TRBV6-1
d_call: NA
j_call: TRBJ2-3
cdr3_nt: TGTGCCAGCAGTGAAGACAGGTCTTATAGCACAGATACGCAGTATTTT
cdr3_aa: CASSEDRSYSTDTQYF

clone_size: once
v_call: TRBV5-5
d_call: TRBD1
j_call: TRBJ2-7
cdr3_nt: TGTGCCAGCAGCACGGGACAGCTCTCCTACGAGCAGTACTTC
cdr3_aa: CASSTGQLSYEQYF

clone_size: NA
v_call: TRBV10-1
d_call: TRBD1
j_call: TRBJ2-3
cdr3_nt: TGCGCCAGCAGTGACCGACAGGGCCCAGATACGCAGTATTTT
cdr3_aa: CASSDRQGPDTQYF

clone_size: NA
v_call: TRBV30
d_call: NA
j_call: TRBJ1-4
cdr3_nt: TGTGCCTGGAGTGTATGGTTGCAGGGAGGTGAAAAACTGTTTTTT
cdr3_aa: CAWSVWLQGGEKLFF

clone_size: once
v_call: TRBV27
d_call: NA
j_call: TRBJ1-5
cdr3_nt: TGTGCCAGCAGTTCCTACAGGGATATTAGCAATCAGCCCCAGCATTTT
cdr3_aa: CASSSYRDISNQPQHF

clone_size: NA
v_call: TRBV7-6
d_call: TRBD1
j_call: TRBJ1-3
cdr3_nt: TGTGCCAGCAGCTTAGATCGCGGGACAGGGGGAAACACCATATATTTT
cdr3_aa: CASSLDRGTGGNTIYF

clone_size: NA
v_call: TRBV6-4
d_call: TRBD2
j_call: TRBJ2-1
cdr3_nt: TGTGCCAGCAGTGTCGGGACTAGCGGGACCAATGAGCAGTTCTTC
cdr3_aa: CASSVGTSGTNEQFF

clone_size: NA
v_call: TRBV6-5
d_call: TRBD1
j_call: TRBJ1-1
cdr3_nt: TGTGCCAGCCGGGACAGGTCGAACACTGAAGCTTTCTTT
cdr3_aa: CASRDRSNTEAFF

clone_size: NA
v_call: TRBV27
d_call: NA
j_call: TRBJ2-5
cdr3_nt: TGTGCCAGCAGGGTGACGCTCCCGGGACAAGAGACCCAGTACTTC
cdr3_aa: CASRVTLPGQETQYF

clone_size: NA
v_call: TRBV6-1
d_call: NA
j_call: TRBJ2-4
cdr3_nt: TGTGCCAGCAGTGAATTGGGGGGAGGCATTCAGTACTTC
cdr3_aa: CASSELGGGIQYF

clone_size: once
v_call: TRBV6-1
d_call: TRBD1
j_call: TRBJ2-7
cdr3_nt: TGTGCCAGCAGTTCAACAGGGGGATACGAGCAGTACTTC
cdr3_aa: CASSSTGGYEQYF